This is a list of T cell receptor beta chains from one sample in a study of blood T cell repertoires in COVID-19. Generated by immunoSEQ multiplex PCR, the TCRdb table keeps only in-frame clones and is missing some. The sample records about 76,000 clones, around 87% being singletons. Sequencing used peripheral blood. These receptor sequences come from a woman aged 80 or older with active or convalescent COVID-19. Both conserved end residues are part of each CDR3. D genes are given only for firm matches. Expanded clones are given a class, and other clones once, few, many or no size at all.

CDR3 protein,CDR3 DNA,clone size,D gene,J gene,V gene
CASSLAGTGGGQGYTF,TGCGCCAGCAGCTTGGCTGGGACAGGAGGAGGGCAGGGCTACACCTTC,NA,TRBD1,TRBJ1-2,TRBV5-1
CASSLEGLPPGELFF,TGCGCCAGCAGCTTGGAGGGACTCCCACCCGGGGAGCTGTTTTTT,NA,NA,TRBJ2-2,TRBV5-1
CASSPQQGGYYEQYF,TGTGCCAGCAGCCCTCAACAGGGGGGCTACTACGAGCAGTACTTC,NA,TRBD1,TRBJ2-7,TRBV7-7
CASSFSNGRVISWELFF,TGTGCCAGCAGTTTTTCTAATGGCAGGGTTATTTCCTGGGAGCTGTTTTTT,medium-sized,NA,TRBJ2-2,TRBV28
CASSLTGGGYIYNEQFF,TGTGCCAGCAGCTTGACCGGAGGGGGCTACATTTACAATGAGCAGTTCTTC,NA,NA,TRBJ2-1,TRBV5-5
CASTHPQGRNTEAFF,TGTGCCAGCACCCACCCCCAGGGGAGGAACACTGAAGCTTTCTTT,NA,NA,TRBJ1-1,TRBV28
CASSLGGQTLRSGNTIYF,TGCGCCAGCAGCTTGGGGGGACAGACTCTCCGCTCTGGAAACACCATATATTTT,NA,TRBD1,TRBJ1-3,TRBV5-1
CASQAAGYGYTF,TGTGCCAGCCAGGCGGCGGGCTATGGCTACACCTTC,NA,NA,TRBJ1-2,TRBV6-6
CAISVRDYGYTF,TGTGCCATCAGCGTGAGGGACTATGGCTACACCTTC,NA,NA,TRBJ1-2,TRBV10-3
CARSFDRGPPYSNQPQHF,TGTGCCAGAAGCTTTGACAGGGGGCCACCCTATAGCAATCAGCCCCAGCATTTT,once,TRBD1,TRBJ1-5,TRBV5-3
CASSLDSGGNSPLHF,TGCGCCAGCAGCTTAGACTCAGGGGGGAATTCACCCCTCCACTTT,few,TRBD1,TRBJ1-6,TRBV5-1
CASNQGGSYNEQFF,TGTGCCAGCAATCAGGGGGGTTCCTACAATGAGCAGTTCTTC,NA,NA,TRBJ2-1,TRBV19
CASSEARMTRQAFSPLHF,TGTGCCAGCAGTGAAGCTAGGATGACTCGACAGGCCTTTTCACCCCTCCACTTT,NA,NA,TRBJ1-6,TRBV6-1
CASSETGLPFNQPQHF,TGCGCCAGCAGCGAAACAGGGCTTCCGTTCAATCAGCCCCAGCATTTT,NA,NA,TRBJ1-5,TRBV4-1
CASSPTGGNSGPQHF,TGTGCCAGCAGCCCTACAGGGGGTAACTCGGGGCCCCAGCATTTT,NA,TRBD1,TRBJ1-5,TRBV28
CASGGDNQFNQPQHF,TGTGCTAGTGGGGGGGACAACCAATTCAATCAGCCCCAGCATTTT,NA,NA,TRBJ1-5,TRBV12-5
CAWRIQGVRNTIYF,TGTGCCTGGAGGATACAGGGGGTGCGTAACACCATATATTTT,NA,TRBD1,TRBJ1-3,TRBV30
CAWGRGGGISNYGYTF,TGTGCCTGGGGCCGTGGCGGGGGGATTTCCAACTATGGCTACACCTTC,NA,NA,TRBJ1-2,TRBV30
CASSNRQPNIQYF,TGTGCCAGCAGTAACCGACAGCCCAACATTCAGTACTTC,NA,NA,TRBJ2-4,TRBV6-5
CASSLEGTTTKETQYF,TGTGCCAGCAGCTTAGAGGGGACTACTACTAAAGAGACCCAGTACTTC,NA,TRBD2,TRBJ2-5,TRBV7-2
CASSYLTSGSLRTGELFF,TGTGCCAGCAGCTACCTGACTAGCGGATCCCTAAGGACCGGGGAGCTGTTTTTT,NA,TRBD2,TRBJ2-2,TRBV7-9
CAISGGQMNTEAFF,TGTGCCATCAGCGGGGGACAGATGAACACTGAAGCTTTCTTT,NA,TRBD1,TRBJ1-1,TRBV10-3
CASSLQRGGFYNEQFF,TGTGCCAGCAGCTTACAGCGGGGGGGATTCTACAATGAGCAGTTCTTC,NA,TRBD2,TRBJ2-1,TRBV11-2
CASSSYSNTGELFF,TGTGCCAGCAGCTCATACAGCAACACCGGGGAGCTGTTTTTT,NA,NA,TRBJ2-2,TRBV7-7
CASSVGQQFSYEQYF,TGTGCCAGCAGCGTCGGACAGCAGTTCTCCTACGAGCAGTACTTC,NA,NA,TRBJ2-7,TRBV9
CASSLGTRDTTQYF,TGCGCCAGCAGCCTCGGAACCAGGGATACGACCCAGTACTTC,NA,NA,TRBJ2-5,TRBV5-1
CASSLQGQPGGNTIYF,TGCGCCAGCAGCCTCCAGGGACAGCCCGGGGGAAACACCATATATTTT,once,TRBD1,TRBJ1-3,TRBV4-1
CSVVRSLGTEAFF,TGCAGCGTTGTAAGGAGTTTGGGCACTGAAGCTTTCTTT,NA,NA,TRBJ1-1,TRBV29-1
CASSRGLNTEAFF,TGCGCCAGCAGCAGAGGTTTGAACACTGAAGCTTTCTTT,NA,NA,TRBJ1-1,TRBV4-3
CASSFGGETTDTQYF,TGTGCCAGTAGTTTCGGGGGGGAGACTACAGATACGCAGTATTTT,NA,TRBD2,TRBJ2-3,TRBV19
CASGRRGGTDTQYF,TGTGCCAGCGGACGCCGGGGGGGCACAGATACGCAGTATTTT,NA,TRBD2,TRBJ2-3,TRBV28
CASAQGATNTEAFF,TGTGCCAGCGCACAGGGGGCGACGAACACTGAAGCTTTCTTT,few,TRBD1,TRBJ1-1,TRBV7-2
CASSYMDRVRHEQYF,TGTGCCAGCAGTTACATGGACAGGGTGAGGCACGAGCAGTACTTC,few,TRBD1,TRBJ2-7,TRBV6-5
CASRGGDPTGEQYF,TGTGCCAGCAGGGGAGGGGACCCGACCGGCGAGCAGTACTTC,NA,TRBD2,TRBJ2-7,TRBV5-4
CASSQGGQGRRGAFF,TGTGCCAGCTCGCAGGGAGGACAGGGACGCCGGGGAGCTTTCTTT,NA,TRBD1,TRBJ1-1,TRBV18
CASSLGALIRETQYF,TGCGCCAGCAGCTTGGGGGCTTTAATACGAGAGACCCAGTACTTC,NA,NA,TRBJ2-5,TRBV5-1
CASSQDKAGFPPYEQYF,TGCGCCAGCAGCCAAGATAAGGCAGGTTTCCCTCCCTACGAGCAGTACTTC,NA,NA,TRBJ2-7,TRBV4-3
CASSPYRPTEYGYTF,TGTGCCAGCAGTCCCTATAGACCGACTGAATATGGCTACACCTTC,NA,NA,TRBJ1-2,TRBV27
CASSYKRGDPSNQPQHF,TGTGCCAGCAGTTACAAAAGGGGCGACCCAAGCAATCAGCCCCAGCATTTT,NA,NA,TRBJ1-5,TRBV6-2/TRBV6-3
CASSYTLGAIDGYTF,TGTGCCAGCAGTTACACGTTGGGGGCTATTGATGGCTACACCTTC,NA,NA,TRBJ1-2,TRBV6-5
CASSPQGARADTQYF,TGTGCCAGCAGTCCTCAGGGGGCCAGGGCAGATACGCAGTATTTT,NA,TRBD1,TRBJ2-3,TRBV6-4
CASSTGGNQPQHF,TGTGCCAGCAGCACAGGGGGTAATCAGCCCCAGCATTTT,NA,TRBD1,TRBJ1-5,TRBV7-2
CASSPAVSSGNTIYF,TGTGCCAGCTCACCAGCGGTTAGCTCTGGAAACACCATATATTTT,once,NA,TRBJ1-3,TRBV18
CASSLGITSGGADEQFF,TGTGCCAGCAGCTTAGGGATTACTAGCGGGGGGGCGGATGAGCAGTTCTTC,once,TRBD2,TRBJ2-1,TRBV7-9
CASSELEGYYGYTF,TGTGCCAGCAGTGAATTAGAGGGTTACTATGGCTACACCTTC,NA,NA,TRBJ1-2,TRBV25-1
CASSWDREETQYF,TGTGCCAGCAGCTGGGACAGAGAAGAGACCCAGTACTTC,few,TRBD1,TRBJ2-5,TRBV7-3
CASSHDVGTGGSPLHF,TGTGCCAGCAGCCACGACGTCGGGACAGGGGGTTCACCCCTCCACTTT,NA,TRBD1,TRBJ1-6,TRBV3-1/TRBV3-2
CASSVWGGGGTEAFF,TGTGCCAGCAGTGTCTGGGGGGGTGGGGGCACTGAAGCTTTCTTT,NA,NA,TRBJ1-1,TRBV25-1